The 18 T cell receptor beta chains in this list originate from one sample, sequenced in a study of T cell responses to AZD1222 COVID-19 vaccine. The repertoire was sequenced with immunoSEQ multiplex PCR; TCRdb's copy has only in-frame clones and lacks some. The repertoire includes more than 140,000 clones, 93% of them detected once, and around 0.85% sits in the top ten. Sequencing was performed on peripheral blood, taken on day 0 of MenACWY control vaccination. All receptors derive from an adult in good health.

Concerning this clone itself: At the DNA level, this CDR3 is encoded by other sequences in the same sample as well. This chain links TRBV2 with TRBJ1-1, with 7 bases aligning to TRBD1. The germline V gene has CDR1 SNHLY and CDR2 FYNNEI. V dropped 4 bases and J dropped 2; count of bases not matched to a gene: 1. The CDR3 is 13 amino acids. The CDR3 sequence is CASSGQGNTEAFF. In nucleotides, the CDR3 is TGTGCCAGCAGTGGACAGGGAAACACTGAAGCTTTCTTT.

This clone came up once. This chain joins TRBV18 and TRBJ1-5, with TRBD1 as a possible D gene (6 bases). The CDR3 runs to 14 residues. Germline CDR1 and CDR2: KGHSH and LQKENI. V lost 6 bases and J 3 bases, leaving 12 bases between the germline ends. The CDR3 nucleotides are TGTGCCAGCTCCCCGGACAGAAACAATCAGCCCCAGCATTTT. Residues: CASSPDRNNQPQHF. The entire variable domain, with the rest obtained from reference TRBV18 and TRBJ1-5, is as follows: NAGVMQNPRHLVRRRGQEARLRCSPMKGHSHVYWYRQLPEEGLKFMVYLQKENIIDESGMPKERFSAEFPKEGPSILRIQQVVRGDSAAYFCASSPDRNNQPQHFGDGTRLSIL.

This clone was seen a single time. The CDR3 nucleotides read TGCGCCAGCAGCTTGGAAGGGGGAGTTGGGGAGCAGTACTTC. Its protein is CASSLEGGVGEQYF. This chain joins TRBV5-1 and TRBJ2-7, with D possibly TRBD1 on 6 matching bases. The CDR3 totals 14 residues. Germline CDR1 is SGHRS and CDR2 is YFSETQ. The V gene lost 0 bases and the J gene lost 7 bases, with 14 bases spanning the gap.

This chain connects TRBV29-1 to TRBJ1-4; 12 bases are a match to TRBD1. Trimming cost V 7 bases and J 10 bases; bases outside gene matches: 10. The CDR3 is 14 residues long. The germline V gene has CDR1 SQVTM and CDR2 ANQGSEA. The CDR3 DNA sequence: TGCAGCGCTCTCAGGGACAGGGGGCAGAGAAAACTGTTTTTT. It specifies CSALRDRGQRKLFF.

This clone was detected only a few times. V is TRBV18 and J is TRBJ1-1; 9 positions agree with TRBD1. The CDR3 spans 19 residues. V gave up 3 bases and J gave up 4 bases; unmatched junction bases: 18. Germline-derived CDR1 and CDR2 are KGHSH and LQKENI. The CDR3 spells CASSPAGLQGARGGTEAFF. DNA for the CDR3: TGTGCCAGCTCACCGGCTGGGTTACAGGGGGCCCGGGGCGGCACTGAAGCTTTCTTT.

The rearrangement uses TRBV19 and TRBJ1-5, with D perhaps TRBD1 (5 bases). The germline V gene encodes CDR1 LNHDA and CDR2 SQIVND (reference sequence). Trimming removed 8 bases at V and 0 bases at J, with 8 bases between. CDR3 length: 13 amino acids. Written as DNA, the CDR3 is TGTGCCAGTGGGGACCTTAGCAATCAGCCCCAGCATTTT. This encodes CASGDLSNQPQHF.

The V and J genes are TRBV10-3 and TRBJ1-3; TRBD1 might be the D (6 bases). V was shortened by 4 bases and J by 3 bases, with 10 bases between the two germline ends. Germline loops: CDR1 ENHRY, CDR2 SYGVKD. This CDR3 comprises 14 residues. CDR3 loop: CAISGQENGNTIYF. The DNA of the CDR3 is TGTGCCATCAGTGGACAGGAGAATGGAAACACCATATATTTT.

The chain links TRBV27 to TRBJ1-1; 7 nucleotides line up with TRBD1. The CDR3 contains 15 residues. The junction had 4 bases not matched to a gene; V was cut back by 3 bases and J by 0 bases. The germline gives CDR1 MNHEY, CDR2 SMNVEV (reference sequence). The CDR3 loop is CASSLGQNMNTEAFF. CDR3 DNA: TGTGCCAGCAGTTTGGGACAGAACATGAACACTGAAGCTTTCTTT.

The gene calls are TRBV5-1 and TRBJ2-1; TRBD1 agrees at 7 bases. This CDR3 contains 15 residues. V trimming: 3 bases; J trimming: 4 bases; junction bases outside the gene matches: 7. Germline CDR1 reads SGHRS; CDR2 reads YFSETQ. CDR3 DNA: TGCGCCAGCAGCTCATCCGGGACAGAATACAATGAGCAGTTCTTC. It specifies CASSSSGTEYNEQFF.

This clone was observed a few times. The gene calls are TRBV11-2 and TRBJ2-5; 12 bases are shared with TRBD2. The CDR3 is made up of 17 amino acids. The V gene's germline CDR1 is SGHAT and CDR2 FQNNGV. After removal of 0 bases from V and 5 bases from J, the junction contained 7 bases not matched to a gene. CDR3 residues: CASSLDLAGGPWETQYF. The CDR3 bases are TGTGCCAGCAGCTTAGATCTAGCGGGAGGGCCGTGGGAGACCCAGTACTTC.

This rearrangement joins TRBV6-5 to TRBJ1-2; 7 bases fit TRBD1. The V segment lost 0 bases and the J segment 8 bases; nucleotides outside the gene matches: 9. Germline-derived CDR1 and CDR2 are MNHEY and SVGAGI. This CDR3 has 15 amino acids. In DNA, the CDR3 is TGTGCCAGCAGTTACTCTTCTCGACAGGGAAACGGCTACACCTTC. This gives the protein CASSYSSRQGNGYTF.

V usage is TRBV7-8 and J usage is TRBJ2-2; D uncertain. This CDR3 spans 15 amino acids. The V end lost 5 bases, the J end lost 4 bases, and 14 bases lay between the germline ends. Germline V lookup: CDR1 SGHVS, CDR2 FQNEAQ. The CDR3: CASSPTPFGTGELFF. In nucleotides, the CDR3 is TGTGCCAGCAGCCCGACCCCATTTGGCACCGGGGAGCTGTTTTTT. The whole variable domain, filled in from reference TRBV7-8 and TRBJ2-2, reads GAGVSQSPRYKVAKRGQDVALRCDPISGHVSLFWYQQALGQGPEFLTYFQNEAQLDKSGLPSDRFFAERPEGSVSTLKIQRTQQEDSAVYLCASSPTPFGTGELFFGEGSRLTVL.

The chain recombines TRBV7-7 with TRBJ2-7; unclear D gene. The germline V gene has CDR1 SSHAT and CDR2 FNYEAQ (reference sequence). The V end was cut by 5 bases, the J end by 2 bases, with 13 bases between. The length of the CDR3 is 14 residues. The CDR3 coding sequence is TGTGCCAGCAGCAAGGAAGTGGGCCCCTACGAGCAGTACTTC. Translated, it gives CASSKEVGPYEQYF.

V and J are TRBV27 and TRBJ1-1; D might be TRBD1 (6 bases). V shed 6 bases and J shed 11 bases, with 25 bases lying between them. CDR1 and CDR2 (germline): MNHEY, SMNVEV (reference sequence). The CDR3 runs to 15 residues. DNA of the CDR3: TGTGCCAGCAGACCTCGCCGATGGACAGACCATAGCGCTTTCTTT. Translation gives CASRPRRWTDHSAFF.

CDR3 residues: CASDRGGAKNIQYF. The CDR3 nucleotides are TGTGCCAGCGACAGGGGGGGAGCCAAAAACATTCAGTACTTC. The chain joins TRBV19 to TRBJ2-4, with 9 bases fitting TRBD1. The ends lost 9 bases at V and 0 bases at J; junction bases unmatched: 3. Germline V lookup: CDR1 LNHDA, CDR2 SQIVND (reference sequence). The length of the CDR3 is 14 residues.

The chain carries TRBV4-1 and TRBJ1-5; TRBD1 aligns across 10 bases. CDR3 length equals 15 residues. CDR1 and CDR2 from the germline V gene are MGHRA and YSYEKL. Trimming cost V 4 bases and J 7 bases; bases outside gene matches: 7. CDR3 residues: CASSRAGQGNQPQHF. The CDR3 DNA sequence: TGCGCCAGCAGCCGGGCGGGACAGGGGAACCAGCCCCAGCATTTT.

The chain uses TRBV12-5 and TRBJ1-3, with no clear D. V was trimmed by 0 bases and J by 5 bases, leaving 14 bases between them. The germline CDR1 and CDR2 sequences are LGHNT and FRNRAP. CDR3 length: 16 amino acids. CDR3 in DNA: TGTGCTAGTGGTTTGGTGTCGGGCCCCCTTAGAAACACCATATATTTT. Its translation: CASGLVSGPLRNTIYF. Using reference TRBV12-5 and TRBJ1-3 for the parts outside the CDR3, the full variable domain is DARVTQTPRHKVTEMGQEVTMRCQPILGHNTVFWYRQTMMQGLELLAYFRNRAPLDDSGMPKDRFSAEMPDATLATLKIQPSEPRDSAVYFCASGLVSGPLRNTIYFGEGSWLTVV.

This rearrangement joins TRBV7-2 to TRBJ2-3; no firm D call. Trimming shortened V by 5 bases and J by 6 bases, and 9 bases separated the two germline ends. Germline V gene sequence: CDR1 SGHTA, CDR2 FQGNSA. The CDR3 loop spans 12 amino acids. CDR3 sequence: CASSPRRDTQYF. The CDR3 DNA follows: TGTGCCAGCAGCCCCCGGCGCGATACGCAGTATTTT.